This TCR beta chain is drawn from a study of T cells in Graves' hyperthyroidism and ophthalmopathy. There were TCR beta CDR3 regions amplified from RNA transcripts. The study used the HTBI primer set for a first-round RT-PCR of the TCR CDR3. TCRdb re-derived calls from the multiplex PCR reads in MiXCR, one entry per CDR3 protein. Here the sample spans about 600,000 distinct CDR3 sequences, 14% being singletons. General study findings and limits: Researchers found most expanded thyroid clonotypes above 0.001 in blood as well.

Germline-derived CDR1 and CDR2 are DFQATT and SNEGSKA (reference sequence). The CDR3 contains 13 residues. The V segment lost 1 base and the J segment 6 bases; nucleotides outside the gene matches: 2. For this clonotype: Its antigen is not identified.

PBMCs stemmed from approximately 10 ml fresh peripheral blood. The receptor was isolated from a woman between 18 and 29 years old with Graves' ophthalmopathy. The specimen sequenced was blood. The chain combines TRBV20-1 with TRBJ1-3, with 8 nucleotides matching TRBD1. CDR3 region: CSARGTGQNTIYF. In DNA, the CDR3 is TGCAGTGCTAGAGGGACAGGGCAAAACACCATATATTTT.